Following are 16 T cell receptor beta chains from one sample sequenced in a study of cytomegalovirus exposure and HLA in healthy donors. Here immunoSEQ multiplex PCR was the method, and the copy in TCRdb shows in-frame clones only, minus some. The profile shows a few hundred thousand clones, 80% to 90% of them singletons. Sequencing was performed on PBMCs. Every receptor here comes from a woman under 30 in good health and CMV-seronegative.

This clone showed up just once. This sequence joins TRBV29-1 and TRBJ2-1, with TRBD2 matching 9 bases. Germline CDR1 and CDR2: SQVTM and ANQGSEA. V shed 5 bases, J shed 6 bases, and the junction held 14 bases outside the gene matches. The CDR3 spans 16 residues. Here the CDR3 DNA reads TGCAGCGTTTCCAGCCCCTTAGCGGGAGCAGGCAATGAGCAGTTCTTC. Protein product: CSVSSPLAGAGNEQFF.

The V gene is TRBV25-1, the J gene TRBJ2-6; D perhaps matches TRBD1 (6 bases). CDR1 is MGHDK and CDR2 is SYGVNS in the germline V gene. V lost 0 bases, J lost 7 bases, and 10 bases lay in between. CDR3 length: 15 residues. CDR3 nucleotides: TGTGCCAGCAGTGAATATTACGGGACAGCCAACGTCCTGACTTTC. It specifies CASSEYYGTANVLTF. The whole variable domain, remainder taken from reference TRBV25-1 and TRBJ2-6, is EADIYQTPRYLVIGTGKKITLECSQTMGHDKMYWYQQDPGMELHLIHYSYGVNSTEKGDLSSESTVSRIRTEHFPLTLESARPSHTSQYLCASSEYYGTANVLTFGAGSRLTVL.

In its sample, this clone was seen once. The chain links TRBV11-2 to TRBJ2-3, with TRBD1 matching over 8 bases. The CDR3 spans 16 residues. With 5 bases clipped from V and 1 base from J, the junction kept 8 bases outside the gene matches. Germline V gene sequence: CDR1 SGHAT, CDR2 FQNNGV. CDR3 protein: CASSAGAGGRTDTQYF. The CDR3 DNA reads as TGTGCCAGCAGCGCAGGGGCAGGGGGCCGCACAGATACGCAGTATTTT.

This clone was counted a single time. V usage is TRBV4-1 and J usage is TRBJ2-7, with D perhaps TRBD2 (5 bases). The CDR3 sequence is 16 residues long. V was cut by 4 bases and J by 0 bases, with 16 bases left in between. Looked up from germline, CDR1 is MGHRA and CDR2 is YSYEKL. CDR3 sequence: CASSLHGGRDSYEQYF. Here the CDR3 DNA reads TGCGCCAGCAGCCTCCACGGAGGTCGGGACTCCTACGAGCAGTACTTC.

The J gene is TRBJ2-7, the V gene TRBV19; D perhaps matches TRBD1 (6 bases). Germline CDR1 reads LNHDA; CDR2 reads SQIVND (reference sequence). V was clipped by 5 bases and J by 3 bases, with 20 bases between them. The CDR3 loop spans 16 amino acids. The DNA of the CDR3 is TGTGCCAGTAGTCCCGATCGGACGGGACACCTCTACGAGCAGTACTTC. Encoded protein: CASSPDRTGHLYEQYF.

Worth noting for this clone: An end of the junction differs from the germline gene, which may be a read error. The V call is TRBV6-1, the J call TRBJ2-7; 8 bases line up with TRBD1. This CDR3 has 11 residues. Germline CDR1 reads MNHNS; CDR2 reads SASEGT. In DNA, the CDR3 is TGTGCCAGCAGTGAAGCGCGCCGACAGGGGTTC. It yields the protein CASSEARRQGF.

The V gene is TRBV30, the J gene TRBJ2-1, with 13 bases aligning to TRBD2. Looked up from germline, CDR1 is GTSNPN and CDR2 is SVGIG (reference sequence). The J segment lost 1 base and the V segment lost 1 base, leaving 10 bases of the junction unmatched. This CDR3 is 19 amino acids long. The CDR3 spells CAWSGGLAGARGSYNEQFF. In nucleotides, the CDR3 is TGTGCCTGGAGTGGCGGACTAGCGGGAGCTAGGGGTTCCTACAATGAGCAGTTCTTC.

This chain uses TRBV4-3 with TRBJ2-7; 9 bases are a match to TRBD1. Germline V lookup: CDR1 LGHNA, CDR2 YSLEER. The CDR3 loop spans 15 amino acids. Trimming cost V 0 bases and J 3 bases; bases outside gene matches: 3. CDR3 in DNA: TGCGCCAGCAGCCAAGAAACAGGGGGCATCTACGAGCAGTACTTC. Protein product: CASSQETGGIYEQYF.

V usage is TRBV7-3 and J usage is TRBJ1-1, with TRBD1 matching over 7 bases. V shed 5 bases, J shed 4 bases, and the junction held 4 bases outside the gene matches. This CDR3 comprises 13 residues. Per the germline V gene, CDR1 is SGHTA and CDR2 is FQGTGA. The CDR3 DNA reads as TGTGCCAGCAGCCAGGGGGGACCCACTGAAGCTTTCTTT. Amino acids: CASSQGGPTEAFF.

The chain is built from TRBV6-5 and TRBJ2-1; 12 bases align to TRBD2. The CDR3 loop spans 15 amino acids. Germline V CDR1 and CDR2: MNHEY, SVGAGI. V lost 6 bases, J lost 2 bases, and 2 bases stayed unmatched. CDR3 nucleotide sequence: TGTGCCAGCAGCCGGACTAGCGGGGCCTACAATGAGCAGTTCTTC. This codes for CASSRTSGAYNEQFF.

V gene TRBV4-2 combines with J gene TRBJ1-2, with a possible D match to TRBD1 (6 bases). Trimming stripped 1 base from V and 3 bases from J, with 12 bases between. This CDR3 spans 15 amino acids. Looked up from germline, CDR1 is LGHNA and CDR2 is YNFKEQ. The CDR3 reads CASSQVEGGDYGYTF. CDR3 bases: TGTGCCAGCAGCCAAGTCGAGGGGGGGGACTATGGCTACACCTTC.

The chain has TRBV6-6 and TRBJ2-3, with D perhaps matching TRBD1 (6 bases). V lost 6 bases and J 2 bases, leaving 12 bases between the germline ends. This CDR3 region has 14 residues. Germline V gene data show CDR1 as MNHNY and CDR2 as SVGAGI (reference sequence). DNA for the CDR3: TGTGCCAGCAGCTCCGGGACATTCACAGATACGCAGTATTTT. Protein sequence: CASSSGTFTDTQYF.

The V and J genes are TRBV6-5 and TRBJ2-1; a possible D gene is TRBD2 (6 bases). Germline CDR1 is MNHEY and CDR2 is SVGAGI. Between the trimmed V and J ends, which lost 5 bases and 7 bases, there was a span of 12 bases. CDR3 size: 13 residues. CDR3: CASSTGDANEQFF. CDR3 DNA: TGTGCCAGCAGTACGGGGGACGCTAATGAGCAGTTCTTC.

The V and J genes are TRBV6-5 and TRBJ2-7, with 9 nucleotides matching TRBD1. The CDR3 has 15 amino acids. CDR1 is MNHEY and CDR2 is SVGAGI in the germline V gene. The ends lost 5 bases at V and 2 bases at J; junction bases unmatched: 7. CDR3 DNA: TGTGCCAGCAGTCCCGACAGGGGGGTCCCCTACGAGCAGTACTTC. Amino acid sequence: CASSPDRGVPYEQYF.

The chain carries TRBV15 and TRBJ2-5; 8 positions match TRBD1. CDR3 length equals 15 residues. V shed 5 bases, J shed 1 base, and the junction held 6 bases outside the gene matches. Germline V gene lookup returns CDR1 LNHNV and CDR2 YYDKDF (reference sequence). The CDR3 region is CATSEQDRVQETQYF. In DNA, the CDR3 is TGTGCCACCAGCGAGCAGGACAGGGTCCAAGAGACCCAGTACTTC.

The chain combines TRBV10-3 with TRBJ1-2; 9 nucleotides match TRBD1. V trimming: 3 bases; J trimming: 7 bases; junction bases outside the gene matches: 9. The CDR3 runs to 15 residues. CDR1 is ENHRY, CDR2 SYGVKD, per germline. The CDR3 DNA reads TGTGCCATCAGTGACCGACAGGGGGAGTCGGGTGGCTACACCTTC. Translation gives CAISDRQGESGGYTF.